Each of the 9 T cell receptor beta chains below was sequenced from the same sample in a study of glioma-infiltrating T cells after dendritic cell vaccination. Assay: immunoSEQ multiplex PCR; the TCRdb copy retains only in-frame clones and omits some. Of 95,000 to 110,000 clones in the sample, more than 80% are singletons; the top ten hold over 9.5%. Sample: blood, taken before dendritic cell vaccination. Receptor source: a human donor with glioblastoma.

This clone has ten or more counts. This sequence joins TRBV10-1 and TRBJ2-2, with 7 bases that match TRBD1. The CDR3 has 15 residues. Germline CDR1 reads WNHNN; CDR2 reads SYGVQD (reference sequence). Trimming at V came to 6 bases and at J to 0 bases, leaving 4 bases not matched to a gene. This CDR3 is CASSEGTANTGELFF. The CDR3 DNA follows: TGCGCCAGCAGCGAAGGGACAGCGAACACCGGGGAGCTGTTTTTT.

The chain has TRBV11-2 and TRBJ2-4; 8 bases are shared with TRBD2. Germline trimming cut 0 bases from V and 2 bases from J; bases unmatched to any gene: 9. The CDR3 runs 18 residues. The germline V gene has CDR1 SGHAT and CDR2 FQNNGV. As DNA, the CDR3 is TGTGCCAGCAGCTTAGATGCGGGGGGCTGGTGGTCCAAAAACATTCAGTACTTC. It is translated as CASSLDAGGWWSKNIQYF. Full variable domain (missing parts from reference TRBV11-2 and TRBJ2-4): EAGVAQSPRYKIIEKRQSVAFWCNPISGHATLYWYQQILGQGPKLLIQFQNNGVVDDSQLPKDRFSAERLKGVDSTLKIQPAKLEDSAVYLCASSLDAGGWWSKNIQYFGAGTRLSVL.

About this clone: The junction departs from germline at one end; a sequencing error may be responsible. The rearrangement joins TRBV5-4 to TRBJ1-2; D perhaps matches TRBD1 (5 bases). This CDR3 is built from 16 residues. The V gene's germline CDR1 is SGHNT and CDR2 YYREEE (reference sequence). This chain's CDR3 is CASSQDVEGAGDGYTF. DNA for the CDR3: TGCGCCAGCAGCCAAGACGTGGAGGGTGCGGGGGACGGCTACACCTTC.

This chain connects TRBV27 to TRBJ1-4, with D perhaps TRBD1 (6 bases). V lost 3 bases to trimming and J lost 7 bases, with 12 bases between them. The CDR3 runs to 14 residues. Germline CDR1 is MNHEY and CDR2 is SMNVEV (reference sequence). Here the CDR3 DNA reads TGTGCCAGCAGTTTTCTAGGGGGAAGTGAAAAACTGTTTTTT. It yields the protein CASSFLGGSEKLFF.

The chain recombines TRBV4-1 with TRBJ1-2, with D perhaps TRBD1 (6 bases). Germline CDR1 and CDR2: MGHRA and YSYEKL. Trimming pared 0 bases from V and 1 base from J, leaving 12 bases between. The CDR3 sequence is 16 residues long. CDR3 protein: CASSQEEGDLNYGYTF. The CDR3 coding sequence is TGCGCCAGCAGCCAAGAAGAGGGGGATCTTAACTATGGCTACACCTTC.

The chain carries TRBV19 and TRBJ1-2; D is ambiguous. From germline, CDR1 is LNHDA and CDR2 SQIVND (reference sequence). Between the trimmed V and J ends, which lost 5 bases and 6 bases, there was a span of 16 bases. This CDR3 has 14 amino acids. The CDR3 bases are TGTGCCAGTAGTGCCCGGGTCGGGGTCGATGGCTACACCTTC. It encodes CASSARVGVDGYTF.

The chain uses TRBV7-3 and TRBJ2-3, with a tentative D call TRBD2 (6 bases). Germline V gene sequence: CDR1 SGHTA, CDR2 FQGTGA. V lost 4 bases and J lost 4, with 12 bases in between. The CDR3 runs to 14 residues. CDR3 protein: CASSSTSRADTQYF. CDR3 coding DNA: TGTGCCAGCAGCTCAACTAGCCGGGCAGATACGCAGTATTTT.

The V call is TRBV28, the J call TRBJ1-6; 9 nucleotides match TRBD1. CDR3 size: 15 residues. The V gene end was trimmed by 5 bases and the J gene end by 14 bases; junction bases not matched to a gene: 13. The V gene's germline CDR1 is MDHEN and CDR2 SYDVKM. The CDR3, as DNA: TGTGCCAGCAGTCTACAGGGGGCCGATAGTAAGGCCCTCCACTTT. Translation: CASSLQGADSKALHF.

This CDR3 is CASSLSGGAVLDTQYF. The CDR3 region has the DNA TGTGCCAGCAGCTTGAGCGGGGGGGCCGTCTTAGATACGCAGTATTTT. This sequence joins TRBV7-8 and TRBJ2-3; TRBD2 matches 10 bases. The CDR3 runs 16 residues. Trimming cost V 3 bases and J 5 bases; bases outside gene matches: 8. Germline CDR1 reads SGHVS; CDR2 reads FQNEAQ.